The rows below give T cell receptor beta chains drawn from one sample of a study of blood T cells in healthy people across ages. Each CDR3 protein gets one entry after TCRdb re-called the 5' RACE reads with MiXCR. The sample lists about 930,000 distinct CDR3 sequences, 25% to 30% occurring once. The same sample was also used in a study of T cells of mothers and their children.

The sequencing input was blood. The receptors were gathered from a woman between 40 and 50 years old in good health. The CDR3 runs from the conserved cysteine through the conserved F or W. The D gene is left open where the match is weak. Clone size appears in some rows only: once, few, many, or a class for an expanded clone.

>TRBJ1-2|.|.|TRBV6-6
TGTGCCAGCAGTTACGGACAGCCAGCCCTCTATGGCTACACCTTC
CASSYGQPALYGYTF
>TRBJ1-5|TRBD1|many|TRBV9
TGTGCCAGCAGCGCGGGACAGGGCAATCAGCCCCAGCATTTT
CASSAGQGNQPQHF
>TRBJ2-4|.|.|TRBV28
TGTGCCAGCGGGGGAAGGGAAAACATTCAGTACTTC
CASGGRENIQYF
>TRBJ1-2|TRBD1|once|TRBV20-1
TGCAGTGCTAGAGATTGGGGACAGACCGTGAGGGGCTACACCTTC
CSARDWGQTVRGYTF
>TRBJ2-4|.|many|TRBV28
TGTGCCAGCAGCCTTGGGTTGGGCAAAACAGCCAAAAACATTCAGTACTTC
CASSLGLGKTAKNIQYF
>TRBJ2-1|TRBD2|.|TRBV29-1
TGCAGCGTCATCCGCGGGGGTTCTGAGACCCAGTTCTTC
CSVIRGGSETQFF
>TRBJ1-2|.|.|TRBV7-9
TGTGCCGGCGGCAGCCAGGGTGCTAACTATGACTACACCTTC
CAGGSQGANYDYTF
>TRBJ2-6|TRBD1|many|TRBV7-9
TGTGCCAGCAGCTTTTCCGGGACAGCTGGGGCCAACGTCCTGACTTTC
CASSFSGTAGANVLTF
>TRBJ1-2|TRBD1|.|TRBV29-1
TGCAGCGTTGCTTTGGACAGGGGAGGCTACACCTTC
CSVALDRGGYTF
>TRBJ2-5|.|many|TRBV7-9
TGTGCCAGCAGTTCCGTCGAGGAGACCCAGTACTTC
CASSSVEETQYF
>TRBJ1-1|.|.|TRBV9
TGTGCCAGCAGCGTAGAACCGCAGACAAGCATTGAAGCTTTCTTT
CASSVEPQTSIEAFF
>TRBJ1-2|.|few|TRBV6-6
TGTGCCAGCAGACCGACCGGGGAGGGGATGATGGGCTACACCTTC
CASRPTGEGMMGYTF
>TRBJ2-3|.|few|TRBV11-2
TGTGCCAGCAGCTTCGGGCAGGGATTCACAGATACGCAGTATTTT
CASSFGQGFTDTQYF
>TRBJ2-7|TRBD1|many|TRBV28
TGTGCCAGCAGGGCCACCGGGACAGTCTACGAGCAGTACTTC
CASRATGTVYEQYF
>TRBJ1-2|.|many|TRBV6-6
TGTGCCAGCAGTCGTATTCAGGGTGGCGGCTACACCTTC
CASSRIQGGGYTF
>TRBJ2-1|.|few|TRBV4-2
TGTGCCAGCAGCCACCCCGGGGGACCTGAGCAGTTCTTC
CASSHPGGPEQFF
>TRBJ2-1|.|few|TRBV6-5
TGTGCCAGCAGCCCTACCGGGACTGCTTTCCCCGAGCAGTTCTTC
CASSPTGTAFPEQFF
>TRBJ1-2|TRBD1|.|TRBV20-1
TGCAGTGCCATTACAGGGGGACTATACTATGGCTACACCTTC
CSAITGGLYYGYTF
>TRBJ2-1|.|few|TRBV7-6
TGTGCCAGCAGCTCACCCGAGGGTGCAAGCTCCTACAATGAGCAGTTCTTC
CASSSPEGASSYNEQFF
>TRBJ2-5|.|many|TRBV4-2
TGTGCCAGCAGCCAAGTCCAGGGAGAGACCCAGTACTTC
CASSQVQGETQYF
>TRBJ2-7|.|.|TRBV12-3/TRBV12-4
TGCGCCAGCAGCCGCCCGGTGGGCGAGCAGTACTTC
CASSRPVGEQYF
>TRBJ1-2|TRBD1|few|TRBV30
TGTGCCTGTACCCGACAGGGGATCAGTGGCTACACCTTC
CACTRQGISGYTF
>TRBJ1-2|TRBD1|.|TRBV7-3
TGTGCCAGCAGCTTGGGACAGGGTTATGGCCACACCTTC
CASSLGQGYGHTF
>TRBJ2-5|.|many|TRBV12-3/TRBV12-4
TGTGCCAGCAGTTTAAGTAGTACGAGCGTAGAGACCCAGTACTTC
CASSLSSTSVETQYF
>TRBJ1-3|.|few|TRBV9
TGTGCCAGCAGCAGAGAAGGGGACACCATATATTTT
CASSREGDTIYF
>TRBJ2-4|.|many|TRBV29-1
TGCAGCGTTGAGAACAGGACGGGCATTCAGTACTTC
CSVENRTGIQYF
>TRBJ2-7|.|many|TRBV7-2
TGTGCCAGCAGCTTAAAGGGCAGGGACCACGAGCAGTACTTC
CASSLKGRDHEQYF
>TRBJ2-2|.|.|TRBV3-1
TGTGCCAGCAGCCAAGCCCCAGGGGCCCCGGAGCTGTTTTTT
CASSQAPGAPELFF
>TRBJ2-4|.|.|TRBV28
TGTGCCAGCACGATTCGGACCAAAAACATTCAGTACTTC
CASTIRTKNIQYF
>TRBJ1-2|.|.|TRBV28
TGTGCCAGCAGTTTTACGTACAGGGCCCAGGGTGGCTACACCTTC
CASSFTYRAQGGYTF
>TRBJ1-1|.|.|TRBV20-1
TGCAGTGCTAAGGCACGGGACACTGAAGCTTTCTTT
CSAKARDTEAFF
>TRBJ1-4|.|few|TRBV27
TGTGCCAGCAGTTCACACCACAAGGTGGCTAATGAAAAACTGTTTTTT
CASSSHHKVANEKLFF
>TRBJ2-7|TRBD1|.|TRBV19
TGTGCCAGTAGTAGAAGGACAGGGGACTACGAGCAGTACTTC
CASSRRTGDYEQYF
>TRBJ2-3|.|.|TRBV6-1
TGTGCCAGCAGGAGGCGGCCTCAGGGAGGCACAGATACGCAGTATTTT
CASRRRPQGGTDTQYF
>TRBJ2-2|.|few|TRBV20-1
TGCAGTGCTAGAGATGTGGGCCGGGCCGGGGAGCTGTTTTTT
CSARDVGRAGELFF
>TRBJ1-6|TRBD1|.|TRBV7-3
TGTGCCAGCAGCCCACAGGGGGCAAAAACTTTACGAAAGGTTTCACCCCTCCACTTT
CASSPQGAKTLRKVSPLHF
>TRBJ1-1|.|.|TRBV29-1
TGCAGCGACAACCGGCGGGACATTGAAGCTTTCTTT
CSDNRRDIEAFF
>TRBJ2-7|TRBD2|many|TRBV29-1
TGCAGCGTTGGTCTAGCGGGGAAAAACGAGCAGTACTTC
CSVGLAGKNEQYF
>TRBJ2-3|TRBD2|.|TRBV4-1
TGCGCCAGCAGCCCGCGGGGGGGTGGGAGAGATACGCAGTATTTT
CASSPRGGGRDTQYF
>TRBJ1-2|.|many|TRBV12-3/TRBV12-4
TGTGCCAGCAGTTTTCACTATGGCTACACCTTC
CASSFHYGYTF
>TRBJ2-2|.|.|TRBV20-1
TGCAGTGCTAGACTCACGGGACCCAAATTTAACACCGGGGAGCTGTTTTTT
CSARLTGPKFNTGELFF
>TRBJ2-1|.|many|TRBV14
TGTGCCAGCAGCGGAAACTTTGGCCGAAGCTCCTACAATGAGCAGTTCTTC
CASSGNFGRSSYNEQFF
>TRBJ2-7|TRBD2|few|TRBV4-3
TGCGCCAGCAGCCACGGGACTAGCGGGGGCTACGAGCAGTACTTC
CASSHGTSGGYEQYF
>TRBJ2-3|.|.|TRBV4-3
TGCGCCAGCAGCCAAGATTGGGGCATCACAGATACGCAGTATTTT
CASSQDWGITDTQYF
>TRBJ1-1|.|.|TRBV20-1
TGCAGTGCTAGAGATGTAAGCACTGAAGCTTTCTTT
CSARDVSTEAFF
>TRBJ2-7|.|.|TRBV5-1
TGCACCAGCAGCTTGCCCCGCGAGGGTACCGGAGAGCAGTACTTC
CTSSLPREGTGEQYF
>TRBJ1-2|TRBD1|few|TRBV7-2
TGTGCCAGCAGCCGCTGGACAGGGGGCAGGGACTATGGCTACACCTTC
CASSRWTGGRDYGYTF
>TRBJ2-2|.|many|TRBV4-2
TGTGCCAGCAGCCAAGGTTCCGGGCAGAACACCGGGGAGCTGTTTTTT
CASSQGSGQNTGELFF
>TRBJ2-5|.|.|TRBV20-1
TGCAGTGCTGGCAAAGGGGAGACCCAGTACTTC
CSAGKGETQYF
>TRBJ1-2|TRBD1|few|TRBV5-1
TGCGCCAGCAGCGCTACCGGGACAGGGGGCGACTCGGATGGCTACACCTTC
CASSATGTGGDSDGYTF
>TRBJ1-2|.|.|TRBV18
TGTGCCAGCCCACCAGATCAGGGTGGAGGCTACACCTTC
CASPPDQGGGYTF
>TRBJ2-7|TRBD2|few|TRBV7-9
TGTGCCAGCAGCCCGACGGGACTAGCGGCCGTATACGAGCAGTACTTC
CASSPTGLAAVYEQYF
>TRBJ1-5|.|.|TRBV6-1
TGTGCCAGCAGGCAGGACAGTCCCAATCAGCCCCAGCATTTT
CASRQDSPNQPQHF
>TRBJ2-5|.|many|TRBV29-1
TGCAGCGTAGCCCAGGGGGGAGGTTACCAAGAGACCCAGTACTTC
CSVAQGGGYQETQYF
>TRBJ1-2|.|.|TRBV28
TGTGCCAGCAGTTTGCGCGACAATGGCTACACCTTC
CASSLRDNGYTF
>TRBJ1-2|TRBD1|few|TRBV18
TGTGCCAGCTCACCAACCACAGGGGCGGTAGACTATGGCTACACCTTC
CASSPTTGAVDYGYTF